This is a list of T cell receptor beta chains from one sample in a study of shared clonotypes between healthy human individuals. Produced via immunoSEQ multiplex PCR; TCRdb's table is partial and in-frame only. The top ten hold 0.89% of the sample, which has about a million clones, approximately 77% seen once. Material for sequencing was memory CD4+ T cells from PBMCs. These receptor sequences come from a man in his late teens or twenties in good health. Some clones in this sample may be carry-over from other donors' samples. Both conserved end residues are part of each CDR3. A D gene is named only where the DNA matches it firmly. Not every row has a clone size; where given, it reads once, few, many or a size class.

>.|TRBJ2-6|once|TRBV30
CAWSTPSGANVLTF
TGTGCCTGGAGTACACCATCTGGGGCCAACGTCCTGACTTTC
>TRBD2|TRBJ2-7|.|TRBV28
CASSFSTSGRRGSYEQYF
TGTGCCAGCAGTTTCTCGACTAGCGGGAGGAGGGGCTCCTACGAGCAGTACTTC
>.|TRBJ2-2|.|TRBV11-2
CASSFFSGELFF
TGTGCCAGCAGCTTCTTTTCCGGGGAGCTGTTTTTT
>TRBD1|TRBJ2-3|.|TRBV5-8
CASSLDRGPTDTQYF
TGTGCCAGCAGCTTGGACAGGGGTCCCACAGATACGCAGTATTTT
>.|TRBJ1-1|.|TRBV5-8
CASSLRSEAFF
TGTGCCAGCAGCTTGAGGTCAGAAGCTTTCTTT
>.|TRBJ1-5|.|TRBV28
CASSIPEYQPQHF
TGTGCCAGCTCTATTCCCGAATATCAGCCCCAGCATTTT
>.|TRBJ1-5|.|TRBV6-5
CASSLGHQGGQPQHF
TGTGCCAGCAGTTTGGGACACCAAGGTGGTCAGCCCCAGCATTTT
>.|TRBJ2-2|few|TRBV5-1
CASSPGWVGTGELFF
TGCGCCAGCAGCCCGGGGTGGGTCGGCACCGGGGAGCTGTTTTTT
>.|TRBJ2-3|.|TRBV9
CASSQPGFDTQYF
TGTGCCAGCAGCCAACCGGGATTTGATACGCAGTATTTT
>.|TRBJ2-5|.|TRBV18
CASSPNQETQYF
TGTGCCAGCTCACCCAATCAAGAGACCCAGTACTTC
>.|TRBJ1-1|.|TRBV6-1
CASSENLRGFTEAFF
TGTGCCAGCAGTGAAAACCTAAGGGGCTTCACTGAAGCTTTCTTT
>.|TRBJ2-5|.|TRBV7-6
CASSFTRGSQETQYF
TGTGCCAGCAGCTTTACGAGGGGCTCACAAGAGACCCAGTACTTC
>.|TRBJ2-2|.|TRBV28
CASRPGPAGELFF
TGTGCCAGCAGGCCGGGCCCCGCCGGGGAGCTGTTTTTT
>.|TRBJ1-1|.|TRBV4-1
CASSQDRQGANTEAFF
TGCGCCAGCAGCCAAGATAGGCAGGGAGCTAACACTGAAGCTTTCTTT
>TRBD2|TRBJ2-1|.|TRBV4-2
CASSQGGLAASYNEQFF
TGTGCCAGCAGCCAGGGGGGACTAGCGGCCTCCTACAATGAGCAGTTCTTC
>.|TRBJ2-5|.|TRBV5-1
CASSFSGTDQETQYF
TGCGCCAGCAGCTTCTCTGGAACTGATCAAGAGACCCAGTACTTC
>.|TRBJ2-5|.|TRBV5-1
CASMRGQYQETQYF
TGCGCCTCGATGCGGGGACAGTACCAAGAGACCCAGTACTTC
>.|TRBJ1-1|.|TRBV27
CASKRGVTTEAFF
TGTGCCTCTAAACGGGGGGTAACAACTGAAGCTTTCTTT
>.|TRBJ2-3|.|TRBV27
CASSFVADTQTTDTQYF
TGTGCCAGCAGTTTCGTTGCGGACACTCAGACCACAGATACGCAGTATTTT
>.|TRBJ1-5|many|TRBV19
CASSEVRGQPQHF
TGTGCCAGTAGTGAGGTCCGAGGGCAGCCCCAGCATTTT
>.|TRBJ2-1|.|TRBV6-6
CASSPTASYNEQFF
TGTGCCAGCAGTCCGACAGCTTCCTACAATGAGCAGTTCTTC
>.|TRBJ2-7|once|TRBV7-9
CASSSAYEQYF
TGTGCCAGCAGCTCTGCCTACGAGCAGTACTTC
>TRBD1|TRBJ1-4|few|TRBV9
CASSVGDSSNEKLFF
TGTGCCAGCAGCGTAGGGGACAGCTCTAATGAAAAACTGTTTTTT
>.|TRBJ1-4|.|TRBV27
CASSLLGAGRGNEKLFF
TGTGCCAGCAGTTTATTGGGGGCGGGCCGGGGGAACGAAAAACTGTTTTTT
>TRBD2|TRBJ2-7|.|TRBV7-2
CASSFSGRTIHEQYF
TGTGCCAGCAGCTTTAGCGGGAGGACGATCCACGAGCAGTACTTC
>TRBD2|TRBJ2-3|.|TRBV5-4
CASSLWGGDTQYF
TGTGCCAGCAGCTTGTGGGGGGGAGATACGCAGTATTTT
>.|TRBJ2-7|.|TRBV27
CASSSTRDGYSYEQYF
TGTGCCAGCAGTTCCACCCGGGACGGTTACTCCTACGAGCAGTACTTC
>TRBD2|TRBJ2-3|.|TRBV27
CASSFLGSGRHTQYF
TGTGCCAGCAGTTTCTTGGGTAGCGGGAGGCATACGCAGTATTTT
>.|TRBJ1-3|.|TRBV5-1
CASSPLGGSGNTIYF
TGCGCCAGCAGCCCATTAGGGGGGTCTGGAAACACCATATATTTT
>.|TRBJ2-7|many|TRBV11-2
CASSFGPYEQYF
TGTGCCAGCAGCTTCGGACCCTACGAGCAGTACTTC
>.|TRBJ2-7|.|TRBV15
CATSRVRETGAYEQYF
TGTGCCACCAGCAGAGTTAGAGAGACAGGCGCCTACGAGCAGTACTTC
>.|TRBJ1-1|.|TRBV7-2
CASSRRGGSNTEAFF
TGTGCCAGCAGCCGGAGGGGGGGATCGAACACTGAAGCTTTCTTT
>.|TRBJ1-1|once|TRBV5-1
CASSLDGDRGTEAFF
TGCGCCAGCAGCTTGGATGGGGACCGTGGTACTGAAGCTTTCTTT
>.|TRBJ2-1|.|TRBV7-2
CASSRMGGYNEQFF
TGTGCCAGCAGTCGTATGGGTGGTTACAATGAGCAGTTCTTC
>TRBD2|TRBJ2-2|once|TRBV7-8
CASSLYGLAGGLTGELFF
TGTGCCAGCAGCTTATACGGACTAGCGGGAGGGCTAACCGGGGAGCTGTTTTTT
>.|TRBJ2-7|.|TRBV28
CASSLWEEQYF
TGTGCCAGCAGTTTATGGGAAGAGCAGTACTTC
>TRBD2|TRBJ2-1|.|TRBV28
CASGERESPNEQFF
TGTGCCAGCGGCGAGCGGGAGTCGCCCAATGAGCAGTTCTTC
>.|TRBJ2-7|many|TRBV6-6
CASSFSGTGTGEQYF
TGTGCCAGCAGTTTCTCGGGTACTGGAACGGGCGAGCAGTACTTC
>.|TRBJ2-1|.|TRBV11-3
CASSSARNEQFF
TGTGCCAGCAGCTCGGCCCGTAATGAGCAGTTCTTC
>.|TRBJ2-7|.|TRBV18
CASSPTEYEQYF
TGTGCCAGCTCACCAACAGAGTACGAGCAGTACTTC
>.|TRBJ2-7|once|TRBV18
CASSPAALYEQYF
TGTGCCAGCTCACCAGCAGCACTTTACGAGCAGTACTTC
>.|TRBJ1-2|.|TRBV4-2
CASSQAGTPGYGYTF
TGTGCCAGCAGCCAAGCCGGGACACCCGGCTATGGCTACACCTTC
>TRBD1|TRBJ2-4|.|TRBV4-2
CASSQAGGDSKNIQYF
TGTGCCAGCAGCCAAGCGGGTGGGGACAGCAAAAACATTCAGTACTTC
>TRBD1|TRBJ1-1|.|TRBV7-2
CASSRQGRFGEAFF
TGTGCCAGCAGCCGACAGGGCCGTTTCGGTGAAGCTTTCTTT
>.|TRBJ2-3|few|TRBV6-5
CAASEGRTDTQYF
TGTGCCGCTTCGGAGGGTCGGACAGATACGCAGTATTTT
>TRBD2|TRBJ2-5|.|TRBV5-6
CASSLQTSGSIQTQYF
TGTGCCAGCAGCTTGCAAACTAGCGGGAGTATACAGACCCAGTACTTC
>.|TRBJ2-2|.|TRBV6-1
CASSEHRGSDTGELFF
TGTGCCAGCAGTGAACATAGGGGATCGGACACCGGGGAGCTGTTTTTT
>TRBD1|TRBJ2-7|.|TRBV18
CASSPDREQEQYF
TGTGCCAGCTCACCGGACAGGGAACAGGAGCAGTACTTC